This T cell receptor beta chain was obtained from a study of blood T cell repertoires in COVID-19. Clones were sequenced by immunoSEQ multiplex PCR, and TCRdb holds only the in-frame ones, with some missing. Of about 350,000 clones in the sample, about nine tenths were seen once. This clone was seen a few times. The sequencing input was peripheral blood. The TCR was taken from a woman aged 60-75 years with COVID-19, enrolled during active disease.

The CDR3 bases are TGTGCCAGCAGTGTAGGGGGCGCGAACACTGAAGCTTTCTTT. Protein: CASSVGGANTEAFF. The V call is TRBV28, the J call TRBJ1-1; TRBD1 matches at 7 bases. The CDR3 runs 14 residues. Per germline, CDR1 MDHEN and CDR2 SYDVKM. J lost 1 base, V lost 5 bases, and 4 bases had no gene match.